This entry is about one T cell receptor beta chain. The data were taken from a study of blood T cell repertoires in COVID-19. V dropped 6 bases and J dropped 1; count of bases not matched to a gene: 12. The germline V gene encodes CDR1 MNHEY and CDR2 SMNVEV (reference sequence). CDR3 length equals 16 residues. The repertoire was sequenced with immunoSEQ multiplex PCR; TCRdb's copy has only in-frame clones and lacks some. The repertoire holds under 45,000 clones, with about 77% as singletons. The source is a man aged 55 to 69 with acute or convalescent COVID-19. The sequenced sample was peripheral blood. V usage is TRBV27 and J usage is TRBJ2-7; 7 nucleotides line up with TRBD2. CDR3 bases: TGTGCCAGCAGCCGGGGAAGAGGGGAGGGGTCCTACGAGCAGTACTTC. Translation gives CASSRGRGEGSYEQYF.